The clone carrying this TCR beta chain was observed a few times. The sample belongs to a study of early T cells in non-severe SARS-CoV-2 infection. The V gene's germline CDR1 is MNHNY and CDR2 SVGAGI (reference sequence). The CDR3 sequence is 13 residues long. The germline V and J ends were trimmed by 5 bases and 3 bases, with 9 bases remaining between them. TCRdb analysed the 5' RACE reads with MiXCR anew, one entry per CDR3 protein. The sample has over 75,000 distinct CDR3 sequences, roughly 13% seen once; the top ten hold over 2%. The V call is TRBV6-6, the J call TRBJ2-3, with D hard to call. The sequenced sample consisted of whole blood. This sequence was found in an adult who was a healthcare worker with PCR-confirmed SARS-CoV-2 infection or an uninfected control (not recorded which). DNA for the CDR3: TGTGCCAGCAGTGTTCTTCGAACAGATACGCAGTATTTT. It is translated as CASSVLRTDTQYF.